This T cell receptor beta chain was identified during a study of T-cell reconstitution after alpha-beta-depleted transplantation in children. Study-wide points: Some patients showed high day-60 TCRbeta diversity, which derived from surviving recipient T cells and thymic progenitors. By about two months after transplant, alpha-beta T cells reportedly arose from several hundred graft clones that had expanded. T-cell counts and diversity were attributed mostly to newly produced T cells one year after transplant.

On this clonotype: Its antigen is still unknown.

A library of TCRbeta sequences, prepared with unique molecular identifiers, was generated. Via MiXCR, TCRdb re-called the PCR reads, giving one row per CDR3 protein. Of under 400,000 distinct CDR3 sequences in the sample, 20% to 30% were seen once. Germline V gene sequence: CDR1 MGHRA, CDR2 YSYEKL. Trimming at V came to 0 bases and at J to 2 bases, leaving 5 bases not matched to a gene. The CDR3 contains 16 residues. This receptor was taken from a male patient between 10 and 17 years old who had a stem cell transplant for acute lymphoblastic leukemia, so the T cells may come from the graft donor. Source: PBMCs, mostly from graft donor cells, taken 180 days after TCRalphabeta/CD19-depleted stem cell transplant. V and J are TRBV4-1 and TRBJ2-7; 9 bases align to TRBD2. CDR3 coding DNA: TGCGCCAGCAGCCAAGAGGGTCTAGCGGGAACCTACGAGCAGTACTTC. This sequence encodes CASSQEGLAGTYEQYF.